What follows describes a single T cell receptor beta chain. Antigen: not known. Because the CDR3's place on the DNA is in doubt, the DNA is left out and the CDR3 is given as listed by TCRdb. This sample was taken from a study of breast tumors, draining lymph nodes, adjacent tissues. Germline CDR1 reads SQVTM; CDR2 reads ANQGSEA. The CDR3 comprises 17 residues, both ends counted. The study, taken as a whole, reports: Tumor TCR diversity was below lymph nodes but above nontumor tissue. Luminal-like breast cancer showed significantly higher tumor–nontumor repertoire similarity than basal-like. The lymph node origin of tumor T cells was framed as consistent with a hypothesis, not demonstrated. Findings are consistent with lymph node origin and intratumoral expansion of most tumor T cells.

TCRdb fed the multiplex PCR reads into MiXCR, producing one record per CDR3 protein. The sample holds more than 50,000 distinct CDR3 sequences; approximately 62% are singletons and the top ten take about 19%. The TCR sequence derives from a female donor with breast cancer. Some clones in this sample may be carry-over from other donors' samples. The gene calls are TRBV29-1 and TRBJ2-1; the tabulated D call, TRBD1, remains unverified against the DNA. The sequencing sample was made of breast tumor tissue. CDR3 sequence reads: CSVVYFCASNPGREQFF.